This T cell receptor (beta chain) was captured by sequencing in a study of blood T cell repertoires in COVID-19. Under the authors' procedure: The assay estimated nucleated cells by amplifying reference gene primers. Using immunoSEQ multiplex PCR, the repertoire was profiled, and TCRdb retains in-frame clones only, with some absent. For V, J and clone size, that table is used; D and trimming come from the DNA. Altogether approximately 80,000 clones are present, around 86% being singletons, with the ten largest covering 44%. Germline V CDR1 and CDR2: SGDLS, YYNGEE. The ends lost 0 bases at V and 5 bases at J; junction bases unmatched: 2. The CDR3 sequence is 16 residues long.

Sequencing was performed on peripheral blood. V usage is TRBV9 and J usage is TRBJ2-5; 15 positions match TRBD2. The origin of this receptor is a man older than 75 with acute or convalescent COVID-19. DNA for the CDR3: TGTGCCAGCAGCGTAGGGGGACTAGCGGGAGGTGAGACCCAGTACTTC. This translates into CASSVGGLAGGETQYF.